What follows are 20 T cell receptor beta chains derived from one specimen sequenced in a study of CD8 T cells in Susac syndrome. A quantity of about 0.45 to 1 ug RNA underwent reverse transcription using random hexamers. TCRdb ran MiXCR on the immunoSEQ multiplex PCR reads and lists one entry per CDR3 protein. The data show about 200,000 distinct CDR3 sequences, approximately 95% seen once. Sequencing used CD4+ T cells from PBMCs. The receptor source for this set is a human donor with multiple sclerosis.

The J gene is TRBJ2-7, the V gene TRBV9; 12 nucleotides match TRBD2. This CDR3 spans 15 amino acids. With 3 bases clipped from V and 2 bases from J, the junction kept 3 bases outside the gene matches. Germline V lookup: CDR1 SGDLS, CDR2 YYNGEE. The CDR3 DNA sequence: TGTGCCAGCAGCGGCGGGACTAGCGGGCCCTACGAGCAGTACTTC. Protein product: CASSGGTSGPYEQYF. The variable domain in full, with the rest retrieved from reference TRBV9 and TRBJ2-7, is DSGVTQTPKHLITATGQRVTLRCSPRSGDLSVYWYQQSLDQGLQFLIQYYNGEERAKGNILERFSAQQFPDLHSELNLSSLELGDSALYFCASSGGTSGPYEQYFGPGTRLTVT.

This chain uses TRBV27 with TRBJ1-2; 12 bases agree with TRBD1. This CDR3 comprises 14 residues. In germline, CDR1 is MNHEY, CDR2 SMNVEV (reference sequence). V lost 4 bases to trimming and J lost 8 bases; unmatched junction nucleotides: 5. The CDR3 coding sequence is TGTGCCAGCAGTTCGGGACAGGGGGCTGGCGGCTACACCTTC. Residues: CASSSGQGAGGYTF.

The chain couples TRBV12-3 or TRBV12-4 to TRBJ1-2; D gene uncertain. Trimming took 6 bases from V and 8 from J, leaving 13 bases between them. The length of the CDR3 is 12 residues. This CDR3 reads CASSTLGLGYTF. CDR3 DNA: TGTGCCAGCAGCACATTAGGGCTAGGCTACACCTTC.

Written as DNA, the CDR3 is TGTGCCTGGAGGCGACAGGGGGCCGGGGAGCTGTTTTTT. This sequence encodes CAWRRQGAGELFF. V usage is TRBV30 and J usage is TRBJ2-2, with 9 bases matching TRBD1. Germline V gene lookup returns CDR1 GTSNPN and CDR2 SVGIG (reference sequence). The CDR3 runs 13 residues. V was clipped by 3 bases and J by 6 bases; unmatched bases: 2. The whole variable domain, filled in from reference TRBV30 and TRBJ2-2, reads SQTIHQWPATLVQPVGSPLSLECTVEGTSNPNLYWYRQAAGRGLQLLFYSVGIGQISSEVPQNLSASRPQDRQFILSSKKLLLSDSGFYLCAWRRQGAGELFFGEGSRLTVL.

V is TRBV23-1 and J is TRBJ2-7; 9 nucleotides match TRBD1. TRBV23-1 is labeled an ORF, and its function is uncertain. J was trimmed by 7 bases and V by 4 bases; bases with no gene match: 8. This CDR3 region has 14 residues. CDR3 sequence (DNA): TGCGCCAGCAGTCCCGAACGGACAGGGGATGAGCAGTACGTC. It encodes CASSPERTGDEQYV.

V and J are TRBV7-2 and TRBJ2-2, with D hard to call. This CDR3 has 14 amino acids. The ends were cut back, 7 bases at V and 0 bases at J, with 9 bases in the middle. Looked up from germline, CDR1 is SGHTA and CDR2 is FQGNSA. The CDR3 sequence: CASTQFANTGELFF. As DNA, the CDR3 is TGTGCCAGCACACAGTTCGCGAACACCGGGGAGCTGTTTTTT.

The J gene is TRBJ2-1, the V gene TRBV19, with 8 bases aligning to TRBD2. V was clipped by 0 bases and J by 7 bases; unmatched bases: 5. The CDR3 has 15 residues. Germline V gene sequence: CDR1 LNHDA, CDR2 SQIVND (reference sequence). The CDR3 sequence: CASSIDGGAGNEQFF. The DNA for the CDR3 is TGTGCCAGTAGTATAGACGGGGGGGCTGGAAATGAGCAGTTCTTC.

This sequence joins TRBV12-3 or TRBV12-4 and TRBJ1-2; D gene ambiguous. This CDR3 region has 14 residues. V was clipped by 5 bases and J by 3 bases, with 13 bases between them. This CDR3 reads CASSPEPPYYGYTF. DNA for the CDR3: TGTGCCAGCAGTCCGGAGCCTCCTTACTATGGCTACACCTTC.

The chain recombines TRBV14 with TRBJ2-1; D unresolved. Germline loops: CDR1 SGHDN, CDR2 FVKESK. The CDR3 extends over 12 amino acids. With 1 base removed from V and 14 bases from J, the gap between germline ends came to 12 bases. CDR3 coding DNA: TGTGCCAGCAGCCAAGTGGCAGGCTTGGAGTTCTTC. This encodes CASSQVAGLEFF.

V gene TRBV9 combines with J gene TRBJ1-1, with D unclear. From germline, CDR1 is SGDLS and CDR2 YYNGEE. This CDR3 has 15 amino acids. The germline V and J ends were trimmed by 0 bases and 5 bases, with 14 bases remaining between them. The CDR3: CASSVDWMRGTEAFF. The CDR3 nucleotides are TGTGCCAGCAGCGTAGATTGGATGAGAGGGACTGAAGCTTTCTTT.

This chain links TRBV30 with TRBJ1-2; D is undetermined. This CDR3 has 11 amino acids. Trimming shortened V by 4 bases and J by 5 bases, and 8 bases separated the two germline ends. CDR1 GTSNPN and CDR2 SVGIG come from the germline V gene (reference sequence). In DNA form, the CDR3 reads TGTGCCTGGACAGATCTATATGGCTACACCTTC. Translated, it gives CAWTDLYGYTF.

J is TRBJ2-6 and V is TRBV30; a weak D match, TRBD2 (6 bases). V shed 3 bases and J shed 1 base, with 13 bases lying between them. Per the germline V gene, CDR1 is GTSNPN and CDR2 is SVGIG (reference sequence). The CDR3 extends over 16 amino acids. The CDR3 loop is CAWSSRRDSGANVLTF. CDR3 sequence (DNA): TGTGCCTGGAGCTCCCGGCGGGATTCTGGGGCCAACGTCCTGACTTTC.

This chain links TRBV20-1 with TRBJ2-3; D may correspond to TRBD1 or TRBD2 (5 bases each). The CDR3 loop spans 14 amino acids. Germline CDR1 and CDR2: DFQATT and SNEGSKA (reference sequence). V lost 7 bases to trimming and J lost 3 bases, with 17 bases between them. The CDR3 bases are TGCAGTGTTCCCCGACTGGGGGATACAGATACGCAGTATTTT. Encoded protein: CSVPRLGDTDTQYF.

V usage is TRBV3-1 and J usage is TRBJ2-1, with 7 bases aligning to TRBD1. The length of the CDR3 is 15 residues. Germline CDR1 is LGHDT and CDR2 is YNNKEL (reference sequence). V was clipped by 4 bases and J by 6 bases; unmatched bases: 9. For the CDR3, the DNA is TGTGCCAGCAGCCCAGGAGAAGGGGGCCGCAATGAGCAGTTCTTC. Its protein is CASSPGEGGRNEQFF.

CDR3 region: CSALSSAQETQYF. CDR3 in DNA: TGCAGTGCTCTCTCCTCCGCTCAAGAGACCCAGTACTTC. This chain joins TRBV20-1 and TRBJ2-5; D unresolved. The CDR3 covers 13 residues. The V end lost 5 bases, the J end lost 2 bases, and 12 bases lay between the germline ends. Germline CDR1 and CDR2: DFQATT and SNEGSKA (reference sequence).

The chain links TRBV20-1 to TRBJ2-7, with 8 bases lining up with TRBD1. The CDR3 extends over 13 amino acids. The J segment lost 6 bases and the V segment lost 6 bases, leaving 10 bases of the junction unmatched. Germline V CDR1 and CDR2: DFQATT, SNEGSKA (reference sequence). For the CDR3, the DNA is TGCAGTGCAGCTACAGGACAGGGAAGCGAGCAGTACTTC. This gives the protein CSAATGQGSEQYF.

The V and J genes are TRBV30 and TRBJ2-5; 10 bases line up with TRBD2. The germline CDR1 and CDR2 sequences are GTSNPN and SVGIG (reference sequence). The CDR3 extends over 16 amino acids. V dropped 3 bases and J dropped 2; count of bases not matched to a gene: 9. In DNA form, the CDR3 reads TGTGCCTGGAGCCGGGGGCTAGCGGGGGCACAAGAGACCCAGTACTTC. Its translation: CAWSRGLAGAQETQYF. The full variable domain, completed using reference TRBV30 and TRBJ2-5, is SQTIHQWPATLVQPVGSPLSLECTVEGTSNPNLYWYRQAAGRGLQLLFYSVGIGQISSEVPQNLSASRPQDRQFILSSKKLLLSDSGFYLCAWSRGLAGAQETQYFGPGTRLLVL.

This clonotype was found once. J is TRBJ1-2 and V is TRBV6-5; 7 bases match TRBD1. Germline CDR1 MNHEY, CDR2 SVGAGI. Germline trimming cut 4 bases from V and 7 bases from J; bases unmatched to any gene: 9. CDR3 length equals 14 residues. The CDR3 region has the DNA TGTGCCAGCAGTTTGGTCAGGGGGTCCTCTGGCTACACCTTC. This sequence encodes CASSLVRGSSGYTF.

This clonotype has only one observation. The chain uses TRBV20-1 and TRBJ1-4; D not resolved. The CDR3 sequence is 12 residues long. Between the trimmed V and J ends, which lost 5 bases and 8 bases, there was a span of 12 bases. Germline CDR1 reads DFQATT; CDR2 reads SNEGSKA (reference sequence). The CDR3 coding sequence is TGCAGTGCTCTGATCGCGGGCGAAAAACTGTTTTTT. Protein sequence: CSALIAGEKLFF.

This clonotype has just one count. The chain combines TRBV5-1 with TRBJ2-6; no firm D call. The germline gives CDR1 SGHRS, CDR2 YFSETQ. The CDR3 covers 14 residues. V gave up 7 bases and J gave up 1 base, with 9 bases separating them. This CDR3 reads CASSIGSGANVLTF. CDR3 in DNA: TGCGCCAGCTCTATTGGATCTGGGGCCAACGTCCTGACTTTC.